This T cell receptor beta chain was identified during a study of cytomegalovirus exposure and HLA in healthy donors. Study-wide results and caveats: Despite most TCR sequences being rare, some public TCRs occurred in many donors. Three CMV-associated chains were confirmed in vitro to be specific for CMV antigens.

TCRdb's copy holds only in-frame clones and misses some; the assay was immunoSEQ multiplex PCR. The sample has 100,000 to 150,000 clones, around 95% seen once. Concerning this clone: No antigen is known for it.

The CDR3 totals 15 residues. Unmatched junction bases numbered 4, after V lost 2 bases and J lost 1 base. Germline assignment: CDR1 GTSNPN and CDR2 SVGIG (reference sequence). The sequencing input was PBMCs. This clonotype was obtained from a man aged 18 to 35 in good health and CMV-seronegative. The V call is TRBV30, the J call TRBJ2-7; TRBD2 matches at 11 bases. For the CDR3, the DNA is TGTGCCTGGAGTACAGGACTAGCGGGTTCCTACGAGCAGTACTTC. Its translation: CAWSTGLAGSYEQYF.